The present T cell receptor beta chain was sequenced within a study of identical twins. For this clonotype: Relative to the germline gene, one junction end is altered; a read error may explain this.

CDR3 length equals 16 residues. The germline V gene has CDR1 SEHNR and CDR2 FQNEAQ (reference sequence). MiXCR, applied by TCRdb to the 5' RACE reads, yields one record per CDR3 protein. The table lists some 1,700,000 distinct CDR3 sequences, around a third of them singletons. The rearrangement uses TRBV7-9 and TRBJ2-5, with 9 bases lining up with TRBD2. Specimen: cord blood. This TCR came from a newborn girl in good health. CDR3 sequence: CASSPGLALPQEIQYF. CDR3 bases: TGTGCCAGCAGCCCTGGACTAGCGTTGCCTCAAGAGATCCAGTACTTC.